This T cell receptor (beta chain) is drawn from a study of T cells in Graves' hyperthyroidism and ophthalmopathy. The overall study: Before treatment of any kind, peripheral blood was taken at initial diagnosis.

The length of the CDR3 is 14 residues. Germline V gene data show CDR1 as SEHNR and CDR2 as FQNEAQ (reference sequence). Between the trimmed V and J ends, which lost 8 bases and 0 bases, there was a span of 11 bases. RNA transcripts were the template for amplifying TCR beta CDR3 regions. The TCR CDR3 first-round RT-PCR relied on the HTBI primer set. One entry per CDR3 protein results from TCRdb running MiXCR on the multiplex PCR reads. This table holds roughly 380,000 distinct CDR3 sequences, more than 11% found once. Regarding the study as a whole: A model using 13 V-J features told ophthalmopathy apart from stable hyperthyroidism.

This clonotype has a handful of counts. Its antigen is not known. The specimen sequenced was blood. The receptor was isolated from a woman aged 55-69 years with Graves' hyperthyroidism. This chain joins TRBV7-9 and TRBJ1-3; possibly TRBD1 for D (5 bases). The DNA for the CDR3 is TGTGCCAGCGGGGGACCTAACTCTGGAAACACCATATATTTT. This translates into CASGGPNSGNTIYF. The complete variable domain, with remaining parts taken from reference TRBV7-9 and TRBJ1-3, reads DTGVSQNPRHKITKRGQNVTFRCDPISEHNRLYWYRQTLGQGPEFLTYFQNEAQLEKSRLLSDRFSAERPKGSFSTLEIQRTEQGDSAMYLCASGGPNSGNTIYFGEGSWLTVV.